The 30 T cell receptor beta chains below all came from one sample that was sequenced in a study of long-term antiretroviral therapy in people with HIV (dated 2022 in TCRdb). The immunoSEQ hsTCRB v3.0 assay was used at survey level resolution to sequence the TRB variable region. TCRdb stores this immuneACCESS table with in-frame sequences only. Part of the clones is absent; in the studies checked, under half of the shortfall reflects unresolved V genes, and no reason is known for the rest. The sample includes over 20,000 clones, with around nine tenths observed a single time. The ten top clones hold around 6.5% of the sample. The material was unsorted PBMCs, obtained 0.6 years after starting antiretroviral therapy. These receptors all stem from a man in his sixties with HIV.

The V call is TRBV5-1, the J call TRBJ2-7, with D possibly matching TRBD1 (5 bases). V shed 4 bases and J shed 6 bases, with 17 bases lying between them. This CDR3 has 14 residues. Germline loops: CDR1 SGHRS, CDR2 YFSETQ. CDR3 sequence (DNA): TGCGCCAGCAGCCAATCGGACAATAGACTCGAGCAGTACTTC. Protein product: CASSQSDNRLEQYF.

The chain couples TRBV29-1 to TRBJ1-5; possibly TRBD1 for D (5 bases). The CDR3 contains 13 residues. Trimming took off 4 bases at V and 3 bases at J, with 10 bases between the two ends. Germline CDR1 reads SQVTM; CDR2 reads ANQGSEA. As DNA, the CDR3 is TGCAGCGTTGGGGGGTTGGACAATCAGCCCCAGCATTTT. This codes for CSVGGLDNQPQHF.

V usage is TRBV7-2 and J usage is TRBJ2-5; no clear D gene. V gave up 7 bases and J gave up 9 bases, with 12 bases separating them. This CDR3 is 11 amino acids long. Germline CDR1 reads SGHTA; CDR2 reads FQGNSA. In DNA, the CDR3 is TGTGCCAGCACCTCCGCTTACGCCCAGTACTTC. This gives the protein CASTSAYAQYF.

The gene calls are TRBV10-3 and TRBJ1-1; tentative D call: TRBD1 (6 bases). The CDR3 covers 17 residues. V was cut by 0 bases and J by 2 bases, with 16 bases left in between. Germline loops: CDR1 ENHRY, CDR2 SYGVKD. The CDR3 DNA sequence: TGTGCCATCAGTGAGTCGACCTATCGAGGGGGAAACACTGAAGCTTTCTTT. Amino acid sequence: CAISESTYRGGNTEAFF.

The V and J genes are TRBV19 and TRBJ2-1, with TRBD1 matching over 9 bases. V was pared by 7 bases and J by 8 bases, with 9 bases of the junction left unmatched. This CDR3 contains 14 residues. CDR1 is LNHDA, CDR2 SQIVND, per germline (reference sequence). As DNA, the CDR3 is TGTGCCAGTACACGGGACAGGGACGTCGATGAGCAGTTCTTC. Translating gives CASTRDRDVDEQFF.

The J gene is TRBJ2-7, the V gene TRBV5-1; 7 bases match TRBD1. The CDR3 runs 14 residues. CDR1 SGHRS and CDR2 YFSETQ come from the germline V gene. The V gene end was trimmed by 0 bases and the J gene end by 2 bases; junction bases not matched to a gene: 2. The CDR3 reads CASSLGGGPYEQYF. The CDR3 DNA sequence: TGCGCCAGCAGCTTGGGAGGGGGCCCCTACGAGCAGTACTTC.

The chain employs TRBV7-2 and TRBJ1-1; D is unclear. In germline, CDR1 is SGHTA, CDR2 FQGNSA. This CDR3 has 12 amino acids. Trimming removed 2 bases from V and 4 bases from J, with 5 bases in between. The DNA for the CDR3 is TGTGCCAGCAGCTTACAACCCACTGAAGCTTTCTTT. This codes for CASSLQPTEAFF.

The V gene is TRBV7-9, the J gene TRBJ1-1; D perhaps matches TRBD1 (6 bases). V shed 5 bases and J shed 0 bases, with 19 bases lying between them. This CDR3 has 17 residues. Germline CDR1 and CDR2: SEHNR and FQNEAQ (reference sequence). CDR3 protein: CASSPDRRRKMNTEAFF. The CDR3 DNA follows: TGTGCCAGCAGCCCCGACAGGCGCCGGAAAATGAACACTGAAGCTTTCTTT.

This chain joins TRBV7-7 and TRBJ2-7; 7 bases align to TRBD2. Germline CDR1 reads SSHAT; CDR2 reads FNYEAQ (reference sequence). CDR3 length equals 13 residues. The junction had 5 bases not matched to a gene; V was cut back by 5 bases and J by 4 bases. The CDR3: CASSPGLGYEQYF. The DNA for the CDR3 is TGTGCCAGCAGCCCCGGACTAGGATACGAGCAGTACTTC.

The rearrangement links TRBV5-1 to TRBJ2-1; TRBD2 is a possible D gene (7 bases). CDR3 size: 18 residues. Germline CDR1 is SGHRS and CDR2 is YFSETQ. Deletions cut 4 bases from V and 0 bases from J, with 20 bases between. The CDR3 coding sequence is TGCGCCAGCAGCCGGTCCCTCGCGGGGGCGAGCTCCTACAATGAGCAGTTCTTC. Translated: CASSRSLAGASSYNEQFF. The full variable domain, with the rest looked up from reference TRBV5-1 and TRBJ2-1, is KAGVTQTPRYLIKTRGQQVTLSCSPISGHRSVSWYQQTPGQGLQFLFEYFSETQRNKGNFPGRFSGRQFSNSRSEMNVSTLELGDSALYLCASSRSLAGASSYNEQFFGPGTRLTVL.

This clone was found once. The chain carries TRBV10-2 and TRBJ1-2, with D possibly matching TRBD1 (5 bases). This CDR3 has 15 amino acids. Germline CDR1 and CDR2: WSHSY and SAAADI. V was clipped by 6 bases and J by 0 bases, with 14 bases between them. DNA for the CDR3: TGCGCCAGCAGCGGGACCCCAGACACTAACTATGGCTACACCTTC. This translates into CASSGTPDTNYGYTF.

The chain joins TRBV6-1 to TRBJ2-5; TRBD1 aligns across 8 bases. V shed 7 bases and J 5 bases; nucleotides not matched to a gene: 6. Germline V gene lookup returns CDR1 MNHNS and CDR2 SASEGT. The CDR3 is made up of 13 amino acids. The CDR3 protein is CASMQGAGETQYF. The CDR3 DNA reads TGTGCCAGCATGCAGGGGGCAGGGGAGACCCAGTACTTC.

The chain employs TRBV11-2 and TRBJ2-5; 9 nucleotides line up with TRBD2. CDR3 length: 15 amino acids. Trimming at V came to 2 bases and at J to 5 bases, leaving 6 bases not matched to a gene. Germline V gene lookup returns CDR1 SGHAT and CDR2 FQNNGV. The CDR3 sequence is CASSLPAGGPETQYF. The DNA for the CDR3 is TGTGCCAGCAGCTTACCAGCGGGGGGTCCGGAGACCCAGTACTTC.

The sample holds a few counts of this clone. CDR3 amino acids: CASSASGVNTGELFF. CDR3 nucleotides: TGTGCCAGCAGTGCTAGCGGGGTGAACACCGGGGAGCTGTTTTTT. This chain uses TRBV2 with TRBJ2-2, with 9 bases matching TRBD2. Germline CDR1 SNHLY, CDR2 FYNNEI. With 4 bases clipped from V and 1 base from J, the junction kept 1 base outside the gene matches. The CDR3 runs 15 residues.

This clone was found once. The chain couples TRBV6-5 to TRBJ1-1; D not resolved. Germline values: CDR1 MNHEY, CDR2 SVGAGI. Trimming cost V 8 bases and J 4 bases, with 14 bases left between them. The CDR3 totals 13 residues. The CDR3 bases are TGTGCCAGCTCTAGGGTTTCTACCACTGAAGCTTTCTTT. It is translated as CASSRVSTTEAFF.

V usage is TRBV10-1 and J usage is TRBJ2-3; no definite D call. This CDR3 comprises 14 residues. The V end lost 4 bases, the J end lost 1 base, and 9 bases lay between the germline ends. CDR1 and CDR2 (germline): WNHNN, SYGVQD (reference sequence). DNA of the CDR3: TGCGCCAGCAGTGCCGCATCCCGCACAGATACGCAGTATTTT. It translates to CASSAASRTDTQYF.

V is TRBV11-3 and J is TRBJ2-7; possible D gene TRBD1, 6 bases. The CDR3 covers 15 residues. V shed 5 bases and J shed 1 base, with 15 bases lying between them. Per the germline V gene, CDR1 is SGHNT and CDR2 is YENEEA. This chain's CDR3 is CASSPGQTRSYEQYF. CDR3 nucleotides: TGTGCCAGCAGCCCCGGACAGACCCGTTCCTACGAGCAGTACTTC.

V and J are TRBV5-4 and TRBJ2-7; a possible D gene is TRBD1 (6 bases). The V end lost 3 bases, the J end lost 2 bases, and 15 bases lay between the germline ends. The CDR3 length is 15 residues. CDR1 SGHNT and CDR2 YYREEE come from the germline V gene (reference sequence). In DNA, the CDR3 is TGTGCCAGCAGCTCCCAACAGGGAATCCCCTACGAGCAGTACTTC. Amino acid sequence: CASSSQQGIPYEQYF.

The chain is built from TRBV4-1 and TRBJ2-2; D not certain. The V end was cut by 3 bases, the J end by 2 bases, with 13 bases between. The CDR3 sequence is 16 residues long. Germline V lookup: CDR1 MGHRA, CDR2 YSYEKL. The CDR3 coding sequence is TGCGCCAGCAGCCATATCTACCGAGTAAACACCGGGGAGCTGTTTTTT. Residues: CASSHIYRVNTGELFF.

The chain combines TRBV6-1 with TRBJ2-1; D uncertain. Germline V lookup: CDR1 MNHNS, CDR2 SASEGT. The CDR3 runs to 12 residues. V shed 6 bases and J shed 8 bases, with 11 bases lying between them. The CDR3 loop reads CASSPTGYEQFF. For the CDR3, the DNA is TGTGCCAGCAGCCCCACGGGTTATGAGCAGTTCTTC.

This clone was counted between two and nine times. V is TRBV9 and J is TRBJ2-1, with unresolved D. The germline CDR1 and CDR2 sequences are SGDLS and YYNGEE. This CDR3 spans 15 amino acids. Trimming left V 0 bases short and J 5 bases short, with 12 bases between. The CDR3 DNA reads TGTGCCAGCAGCGTAGATCTTCACGCGAACAATGAGCAGTTCTTC. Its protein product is CASSVDLHANNEQFF. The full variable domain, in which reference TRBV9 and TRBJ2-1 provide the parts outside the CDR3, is DSGVTQTPKHLITATGQRVTLRCSPRSGDLSVYWYQQSLDQGLQFLIQYYNGEERAKGNILERFSAQQFPDLHSELNLSSLELGDSALYFCASSVDLHANNEQFFGPGTRLTVL.

The CDR3: CASSLGQPNTIYF. The DNA of the CDR3 is TGTGCCAGCAGCCTAGGCCAGCCCAACACCATATATTTT. This sequence joins TRBV28 and TRBJ1-3, with D uncertain. The germline V and J ends were trimmed by 6 bases and 7 bases, with 13 bases remaining between them. Per the germline V gene, CDR1 is MDHEN and CDR2 is SYDVKM. The CDR3 runs 13 residues.

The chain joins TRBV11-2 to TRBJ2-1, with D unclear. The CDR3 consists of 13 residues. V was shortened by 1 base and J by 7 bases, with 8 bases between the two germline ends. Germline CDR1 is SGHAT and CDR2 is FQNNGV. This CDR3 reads CASSLGSANEQFF. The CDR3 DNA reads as TGTGCCAGCAGCTTAGGGTCTGCGAATGAGCAGTTCTTC.

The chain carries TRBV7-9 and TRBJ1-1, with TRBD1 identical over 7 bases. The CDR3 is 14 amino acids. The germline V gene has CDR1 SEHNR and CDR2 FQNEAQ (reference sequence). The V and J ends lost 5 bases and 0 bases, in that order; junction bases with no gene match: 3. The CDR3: CASSRDSMNTEAFF. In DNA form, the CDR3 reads TGTGCCAGCAGCCGGGACAGCATGAACACTGAAGCTTTCTTT.

CDR3 nucleotides: TGCGCCAGCAGCCAAGAGCGAACTGAAACGGATGAAAAACTGTTTTTT. This gives the protein CASSQERTETDEKLFF. The gene calls are TRBV4-3 and TRBJ1-4; D is undetermined. This CDR3 region has 16 residues. V was clipped by 0 bases and J by 6 bases, with 14 bases between them. Germline V gene data show CDR1 as LGHNA and CDR2 as YSLEER.

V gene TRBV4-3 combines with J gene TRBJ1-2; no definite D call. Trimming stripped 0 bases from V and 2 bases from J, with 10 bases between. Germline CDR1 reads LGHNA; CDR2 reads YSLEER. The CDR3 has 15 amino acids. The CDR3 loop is CASSQDPQENYGYTF. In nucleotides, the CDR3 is TGCGCCAGCAGCCAAGACCCGCAGGAGAACTATGGCTACACCTTC.

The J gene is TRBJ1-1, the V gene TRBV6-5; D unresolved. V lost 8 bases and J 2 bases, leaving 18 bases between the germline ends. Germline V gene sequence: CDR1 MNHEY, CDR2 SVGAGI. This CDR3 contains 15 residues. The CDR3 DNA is TGTGCCAGCCATCTCACATATCATACTAACACTGAAGCTTTCTTT. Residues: CASHLTYHTNTEAFF.

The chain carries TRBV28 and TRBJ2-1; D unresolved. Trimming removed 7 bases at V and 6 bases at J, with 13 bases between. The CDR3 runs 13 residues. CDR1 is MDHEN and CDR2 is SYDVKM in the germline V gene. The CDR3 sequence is CASTTSPFNEQFF. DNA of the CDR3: TGTGCCAGCACCACGTCCCCCTTCAATGAGCAGTTCTTC.

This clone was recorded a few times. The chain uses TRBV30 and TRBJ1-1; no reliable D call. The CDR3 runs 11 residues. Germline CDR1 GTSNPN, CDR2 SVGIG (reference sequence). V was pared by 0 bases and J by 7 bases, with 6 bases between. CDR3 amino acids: CAWSVFHEAFF. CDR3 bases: TGTGCCTGGAGTGTATTCCATGAAGCTTTCTTT.

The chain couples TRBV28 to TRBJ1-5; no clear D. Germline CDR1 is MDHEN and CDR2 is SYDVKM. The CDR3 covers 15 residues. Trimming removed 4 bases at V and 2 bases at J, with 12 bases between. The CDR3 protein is CASSSGSPGNQPQHF. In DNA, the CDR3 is TGTGCCAGCAGTTCTGGGTCCCCTGGCAATCAGCCCCAGCATTTT.